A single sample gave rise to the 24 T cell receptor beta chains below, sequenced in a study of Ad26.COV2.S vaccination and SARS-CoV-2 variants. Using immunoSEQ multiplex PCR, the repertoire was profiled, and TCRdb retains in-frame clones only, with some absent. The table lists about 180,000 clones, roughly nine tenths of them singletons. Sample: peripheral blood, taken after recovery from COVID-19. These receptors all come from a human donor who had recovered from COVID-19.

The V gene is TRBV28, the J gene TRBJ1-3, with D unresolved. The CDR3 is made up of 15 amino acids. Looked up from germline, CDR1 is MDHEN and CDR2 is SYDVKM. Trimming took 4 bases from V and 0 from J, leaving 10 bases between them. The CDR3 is CASSSQLSSGNTIYF. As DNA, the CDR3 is TGTGCCAGCAGTTCACAATTGTCCTCTGGAAACACCATATATTTT.

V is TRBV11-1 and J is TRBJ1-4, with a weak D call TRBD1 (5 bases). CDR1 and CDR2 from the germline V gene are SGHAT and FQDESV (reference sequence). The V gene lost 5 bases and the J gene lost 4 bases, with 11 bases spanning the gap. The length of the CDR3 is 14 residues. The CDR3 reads CASSAGRFNEKLFF. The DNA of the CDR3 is TGTGCCAGCAGCGCGGGACGGTTTAATGAAAAACTGTTTTTT.

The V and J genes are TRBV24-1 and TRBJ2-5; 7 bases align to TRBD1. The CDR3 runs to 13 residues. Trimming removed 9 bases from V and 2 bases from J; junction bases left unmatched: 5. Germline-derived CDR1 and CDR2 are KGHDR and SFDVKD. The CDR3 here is CATPGTVQETQYF. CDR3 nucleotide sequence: TGTGCCACCCCTGGGACAGTTCAAGAGACCCAGTACTTC.

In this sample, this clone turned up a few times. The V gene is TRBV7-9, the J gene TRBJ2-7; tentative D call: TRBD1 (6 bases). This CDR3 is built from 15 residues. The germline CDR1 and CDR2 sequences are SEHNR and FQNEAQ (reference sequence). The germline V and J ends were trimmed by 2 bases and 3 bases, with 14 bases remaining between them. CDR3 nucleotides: TGTGCCAGCAGCTTAACAGGACAGACGCTCTACGAGCAGTACTTC. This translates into CASSLTGQTLYEQYF. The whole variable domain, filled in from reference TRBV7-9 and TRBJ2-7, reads DTGVSQNPRHKITKRGQNVTFRCDPISEHNRLYWYRQTLGQGPEFLTYFQNEAQLEKSRLLSDRFSAERPKGSFSTLEIQRTEQGDSAMYLCASSLTGQTLYEQYFGPGTRLTVT.

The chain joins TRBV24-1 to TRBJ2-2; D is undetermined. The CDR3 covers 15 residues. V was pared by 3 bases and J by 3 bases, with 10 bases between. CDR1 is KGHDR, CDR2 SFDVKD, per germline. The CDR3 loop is CATSDAKTHTGELFF. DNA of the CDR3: TGTGCCACCAGTGATGCCAAGACTCACACCGGGGAGCTGTTTTTT.

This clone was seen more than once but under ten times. CDR3 sequence: CASSQQDRVYGYTF. CDR3 nucleotides: TGCGCCAGCAGCCAACAGGACAGGGTCTATGGCTACACCTTC. The chain couples TRBV4-1 to TRBJ1-2; 8 bases map to TRBD1. The CDR3 extends over 14 amino acids. Unmatched junction bases numbered 3, after V lost 2 bases and J lost 4 bases. Germline CDR1 MGHRA, CDR2 YSYEKL.

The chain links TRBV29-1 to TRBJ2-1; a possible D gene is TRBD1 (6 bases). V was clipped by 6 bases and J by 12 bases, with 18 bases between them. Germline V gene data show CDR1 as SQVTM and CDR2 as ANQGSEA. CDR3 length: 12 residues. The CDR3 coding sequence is TGCAGCGTCTTAACACTTCAGGGGCGGCAGTTCTTC. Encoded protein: CSVLTLQGRQFF.

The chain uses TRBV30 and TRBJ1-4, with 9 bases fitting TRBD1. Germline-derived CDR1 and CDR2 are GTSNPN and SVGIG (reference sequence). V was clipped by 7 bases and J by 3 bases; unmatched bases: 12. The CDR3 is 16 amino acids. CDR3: CASWDREGVANEKLFF. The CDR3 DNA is TGTGCCTCTTGGGACAGGGAAGGAGTTGCTAATGAAAAACTGTTTTTT.

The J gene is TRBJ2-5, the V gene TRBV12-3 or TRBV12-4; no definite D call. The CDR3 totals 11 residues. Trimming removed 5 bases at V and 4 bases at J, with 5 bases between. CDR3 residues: CASSTLETQYF. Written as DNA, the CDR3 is TGTGCCAGCAGTACCCTAGAGACCCAGTACTTC.

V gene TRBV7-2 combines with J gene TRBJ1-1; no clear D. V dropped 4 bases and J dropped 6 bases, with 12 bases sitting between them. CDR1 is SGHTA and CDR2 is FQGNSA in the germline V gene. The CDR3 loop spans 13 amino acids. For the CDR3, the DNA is TGTGCCAGCAGCTCCGATACATGGGCTGAAGCTTTCTTT. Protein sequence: CASSSDTWAEAFF.

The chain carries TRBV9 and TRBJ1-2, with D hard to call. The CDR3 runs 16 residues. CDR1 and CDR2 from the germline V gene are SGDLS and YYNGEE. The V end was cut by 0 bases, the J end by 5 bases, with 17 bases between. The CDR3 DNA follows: TGTGCCAGCAGCGTAGGGGGTGGGGAGGCCCGATATGGCTACACCTTC. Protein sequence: CASSVGGGEARYGYTF.

The CDR3 nucleotides read TGTGCCAGCAGCTTAGCGGGGAGAGGGGGCGATCAGTATTTT. It yields the protein CASSLAGRGGDQYF. The V gene is TRBV7-9, the J gene TRBJ2-3; 7 positions match TRBD1. CDR1 SEHNR and CDR2 FQNEAQ come from the germline V gene (reference sequence). V lost 0 bases, J lost 12 bases, and 9 bases stayed unmatched. The CDR3 extends over 14 amino acids. The variable domain in full, with the rest retrieved from reference TRBV7-9 and TRBJ2-3, is DTGVSQNPRHKITKRGQNVTFRCDPISEHNRLYWYRQTLGQGPEFLTYFQNEAQLEKSRLLSDRFSAERPKGSFSTLEIQRTEQGDSAMYLCASSLAGRGGDQYFGPGTRLTVL.

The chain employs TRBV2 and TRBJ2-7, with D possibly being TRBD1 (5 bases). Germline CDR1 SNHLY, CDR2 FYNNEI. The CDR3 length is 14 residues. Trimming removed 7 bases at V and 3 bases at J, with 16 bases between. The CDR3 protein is CASKETARNYEQYF. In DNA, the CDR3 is TGTGCCAGCAAGGAGACAGCCCGAAACTACGAGCAGTACTTC.

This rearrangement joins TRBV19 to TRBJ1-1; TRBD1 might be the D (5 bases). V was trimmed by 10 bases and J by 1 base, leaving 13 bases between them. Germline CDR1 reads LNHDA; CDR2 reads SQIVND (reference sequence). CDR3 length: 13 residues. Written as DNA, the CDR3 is TGTGCCACAAGCCAGGGCCGGAACACTGAAGCTTTCTTT. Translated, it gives CATSQGRNTEAFF.

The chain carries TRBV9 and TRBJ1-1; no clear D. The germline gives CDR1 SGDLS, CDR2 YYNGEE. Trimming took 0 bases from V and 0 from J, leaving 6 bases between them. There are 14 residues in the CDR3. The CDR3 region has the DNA TGTGCCAGCAGCGTAGGAGCCATGAACACTGAAGCTTTCTTT. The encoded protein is CASSVGAMNTEAFF.

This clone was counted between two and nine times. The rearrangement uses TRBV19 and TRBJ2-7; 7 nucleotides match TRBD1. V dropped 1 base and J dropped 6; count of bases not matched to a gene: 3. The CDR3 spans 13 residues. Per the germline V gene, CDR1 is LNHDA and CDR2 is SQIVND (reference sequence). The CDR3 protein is CASSIGEGAEQYF. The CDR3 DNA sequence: TGTGCCAGTAGTATAGGTGAGGGGGCCGAGCAGTACTTC.

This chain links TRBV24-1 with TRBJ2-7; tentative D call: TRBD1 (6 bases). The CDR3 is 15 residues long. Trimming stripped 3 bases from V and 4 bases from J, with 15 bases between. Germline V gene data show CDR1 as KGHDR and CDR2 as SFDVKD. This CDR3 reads CATSDPGHGTYEQYF. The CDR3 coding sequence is TGTGCCACCAGTGATCCGGGACACGGGACATACGAGCAGTACTTC.

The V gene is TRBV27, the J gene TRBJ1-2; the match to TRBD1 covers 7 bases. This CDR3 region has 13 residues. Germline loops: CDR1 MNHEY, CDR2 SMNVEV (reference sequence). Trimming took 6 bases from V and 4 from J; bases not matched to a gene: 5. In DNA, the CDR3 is TGTGCCAGCAGCCAGACAGGGAGCTATGGCTACACCTTC. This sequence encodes CASSQTGSYGYTF.

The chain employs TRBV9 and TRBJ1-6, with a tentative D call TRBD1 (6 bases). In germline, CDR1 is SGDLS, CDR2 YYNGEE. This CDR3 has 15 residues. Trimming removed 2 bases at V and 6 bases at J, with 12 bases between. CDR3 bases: TGTGCCAGCAGCGTTAATCGCAGGGGTAATTCACCCCTCCACTTT. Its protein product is CASSVNRRGNSPLHF.

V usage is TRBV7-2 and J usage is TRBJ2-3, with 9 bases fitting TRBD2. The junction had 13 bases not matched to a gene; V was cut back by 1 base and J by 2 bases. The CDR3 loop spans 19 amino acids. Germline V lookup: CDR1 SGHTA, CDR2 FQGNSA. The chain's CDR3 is CASSLGDSGGPFNTDTQYF. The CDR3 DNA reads TGTGCCAGCAGCTTAGGCGATAGCGGGGGCCCTTTCAACACAGATACGCAGTATTTT.

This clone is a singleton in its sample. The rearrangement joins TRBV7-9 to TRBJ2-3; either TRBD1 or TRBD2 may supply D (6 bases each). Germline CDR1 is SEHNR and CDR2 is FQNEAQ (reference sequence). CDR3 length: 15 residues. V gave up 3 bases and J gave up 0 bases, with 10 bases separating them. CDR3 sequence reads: CASSLGGPSTDTQYF. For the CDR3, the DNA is TGTGCCAGCAGCTTGGGGGGCCCTAGCACAGATACGCAGTATTTT.

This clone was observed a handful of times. The CDR3 loop reads CASIGTGSGYTF. In nucleotides, the CDR3 is TGTGCCAGCATAGGAACAGGCAGTGGCTACACCTTC. The rearrangement uses TRBV5-8 and TRBJ1-2, with D perhaps matching TRBD1 (5 bases). The CDR3 sequence is 12 residues long. Germline assignment: CDR1 SGHTS and CDR2 YDEGEE. V was pared by 6 bases and J by 7 bases, with 13 bases between.

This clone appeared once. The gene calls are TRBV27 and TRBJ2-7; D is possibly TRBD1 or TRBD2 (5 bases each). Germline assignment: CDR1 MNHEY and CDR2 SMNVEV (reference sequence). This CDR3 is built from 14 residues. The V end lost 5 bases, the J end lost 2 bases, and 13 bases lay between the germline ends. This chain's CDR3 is CASSLTGTAYEQYF. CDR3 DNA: TGTGCCAGCAGTCTGACCGGGACCGCCTACGAGCAGTACTTC.

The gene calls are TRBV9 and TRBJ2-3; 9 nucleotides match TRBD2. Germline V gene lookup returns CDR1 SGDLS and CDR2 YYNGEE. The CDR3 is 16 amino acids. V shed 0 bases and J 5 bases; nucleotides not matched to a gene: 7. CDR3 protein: CASSVARAGGGDTQYF. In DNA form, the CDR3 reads TGTGCCAGCAGCGTAGCTCGGGCGGGAGGGGGAGATACGCAGTATTTT.